This T cell receptor beta chain emerged from a study of cytomegalovirus exposure and HLA in healthy donors. Both 60 Vbeta primers and 13 Jbeta primers went into the PCR. Repertoires were generated with immunoSEQ multiplex PCR, while TCRdb's copy carries only in-frame clones and drops some. The table lists about 140,000 clones, approximately 80% of them singletons, with 14% in the top ten. The germline gives CDR1 SNHLY, CDR2 FYNNEI. Trimming removed 5 bases from V and 2 bases from J, with 13 bases in between. The CDR3 sequence is 14 residues long. The sequence was obtained from a woman aged 40 to 50 in good health and CMV-seronegative. Sequencing was carried out using PBMCs. V is TRBV2 and J is TRBJ2-7; tentatively, D is TRBD1 (6 bases). In nucleotides, the CDR3 is TGTGCCAGCAGTCCCGGGACAAGACCCTACGAGCAGTACTTC. Its translation: CASSPGTRPYEQYF.